This TCR beta chain was obtained from a study of naive and memory T cell subsets. This clonotype has at least ten counts. Its antigen is still unknown. From the second PCR step, alpha and beta chains were amplified apart. Overnight CMV lysate stimulation of fresh PBMCs defined donor CMV status by CD4+ IFNgamma. The germline V gene has CDR1 LGHNA and CDR2 YSLEER. V lost 4 bases to trimming and J lost 0 bases; unmatched junction nucleotides: 11. The CDR3 length is 19 residues. Study-wide results and limits: Activation and differentiation may alter RNA-based TCR counts. Over 85% of naive TCR sequences appeared only once, unlike memory subsets.

The beta constant-region primer was an equimolar mix of two oligonucleotides covering TRBC1 and TRBC2. Ligated cDNA was amplified by four rounds of PCR with nested alpha and beta constant-region primers and SP2. TCRdb recomputed calls from the UMI-ligation and nested PCR reads with MiXCR, one row per CDR3 protein. The sample lists over 20,000 distinct CDR3 sequences, about 10% occurring once. This receptor was identified in a human donor in good health. The specimen sequenced was central memory CD8+ T cells from blood. The chain joins TRBV4-3 to TRBJ2-1, with 11 positions matching TRBD1. CDR3 in DNA: TGCGCCAGCAGCCTCACACCCACGGGACAGGGGGACTCCTACAATGAGCAGTTCTTC. Translating it yields CASSLTPTGQGDSYNEQFF.